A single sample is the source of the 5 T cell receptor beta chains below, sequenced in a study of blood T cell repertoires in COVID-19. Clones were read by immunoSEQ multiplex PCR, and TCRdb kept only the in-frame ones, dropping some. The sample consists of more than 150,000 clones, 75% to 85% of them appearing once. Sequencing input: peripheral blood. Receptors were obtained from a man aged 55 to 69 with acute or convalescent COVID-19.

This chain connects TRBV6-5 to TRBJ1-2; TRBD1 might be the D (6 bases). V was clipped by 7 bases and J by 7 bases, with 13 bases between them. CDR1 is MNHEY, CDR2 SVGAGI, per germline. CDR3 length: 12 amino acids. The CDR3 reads CASTNRDAGYTF. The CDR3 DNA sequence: TGTGCCAGCACCAACAGGGACGCTGGCTACACCTTC.

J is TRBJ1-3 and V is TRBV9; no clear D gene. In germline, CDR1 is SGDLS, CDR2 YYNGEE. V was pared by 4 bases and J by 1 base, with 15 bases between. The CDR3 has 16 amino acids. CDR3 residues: CASSNGRTPSGNTIYF. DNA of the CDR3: TGTGCCAGCAGCAATGGACGGACTCCTTCTGGAAACACCATATATTTT. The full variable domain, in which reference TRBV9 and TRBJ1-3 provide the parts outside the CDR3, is DSGVTQTPKHLITATGQRVTLRCSPRSGDLSVYWYQQSLDQGLQFLIQYYNGEERAKGNILERFSAQQFPDLHSELNLSSLELGDSALYFCASSNGRTPSGNTIYFGEGSWLTVV.

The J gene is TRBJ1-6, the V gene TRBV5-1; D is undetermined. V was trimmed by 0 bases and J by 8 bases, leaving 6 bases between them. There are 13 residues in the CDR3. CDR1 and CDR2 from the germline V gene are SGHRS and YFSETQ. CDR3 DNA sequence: TGCGCCAGCAGCTTGGACAGATATTCACCCCTCCACTTT. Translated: CASSLDRYSPLHF.

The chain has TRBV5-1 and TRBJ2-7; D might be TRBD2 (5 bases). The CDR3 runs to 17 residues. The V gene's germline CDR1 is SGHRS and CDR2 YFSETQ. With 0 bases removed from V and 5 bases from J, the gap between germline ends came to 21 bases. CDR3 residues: CASSLGNTRGYSNEQYF. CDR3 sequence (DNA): TGCGCCAGCAGCTTGGGCAATACTCGGGGTTATTCAAACGAGCAGTACTTC. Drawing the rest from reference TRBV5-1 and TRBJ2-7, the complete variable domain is KAGVTQTPRYLIKTRGQQVTLSCSPISGHRSVSWYQQTPGQGLQFLFEYFSETQRNKGNFPGRFSGRQFSNSRSEMNVSTLELGDSALYLCASSLGNTRGYSNEQYFGPGTRLTVT.

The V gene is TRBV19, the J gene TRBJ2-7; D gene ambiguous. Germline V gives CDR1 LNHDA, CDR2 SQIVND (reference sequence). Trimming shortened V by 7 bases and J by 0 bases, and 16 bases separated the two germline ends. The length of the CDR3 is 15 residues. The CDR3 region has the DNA TGTGCCAGTACGGTTTCCCTTCTAAACTCCTACGAGCAGTACTTC. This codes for CASTVSLLNSYEQYF.